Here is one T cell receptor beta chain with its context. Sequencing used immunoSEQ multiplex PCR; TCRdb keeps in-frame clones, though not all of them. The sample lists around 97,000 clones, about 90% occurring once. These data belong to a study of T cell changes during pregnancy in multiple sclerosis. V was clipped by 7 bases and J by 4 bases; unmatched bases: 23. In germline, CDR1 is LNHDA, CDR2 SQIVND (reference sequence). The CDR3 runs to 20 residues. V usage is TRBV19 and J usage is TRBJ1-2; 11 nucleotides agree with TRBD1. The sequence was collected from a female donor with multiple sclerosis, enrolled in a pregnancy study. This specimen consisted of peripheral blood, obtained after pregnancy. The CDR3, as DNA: TGTGCCAGTATATCCGGGACAGGGGGATACTTTGCATCATTTGGCTATGGCTACACCTTC. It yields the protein CASISGTGGYFASFGYGYTF.